This T cell receptor beta chain was sequenced for a study of T cell responses to AZD1222 COVID-19 vaccine. General observations from the study: After two AZD1222 doses, spike-specific TCR breadth and depth rose versus day 0. The donors showed a predominance of white British ancestry and of females, with possible underestimation of clonal diversity.

Note on this clone: Its specificity is unknown.

The data were produced by immunoSEQ multiplex PCR, yet TCRdb's version contains in-frame clones alone and is incomplete. Among about 140,000 clones listed, around 89% were seen once. This CDR3 is built from 16 residues. Germline lookup yields CDR1 GTSNPN and CDR2 SVGIG (reference sequence). Trimming removed 2 bases from V and 3 bases from J; junction bases left unmatched: 10. V usage is TRBV30 and J usage is TRBJ1-5; 7 bases fit TRBD1. The receptor was derived from an adult in good health. Sequenced here: peripheral blood, sampled on day 0 of AZD1222 vaccination. The CDR3 loop is CAWSPRTRGSNQPQHF. CDR3 sequence (DNA): TGTGCCTGGAGTCCCCGTACCAGGGGGTCCAATCAGCCCCAGCATTTT. Supplemented by reference TRBV30 and TRBJ1-5, the full variable domain reads SQTIHQWPATLVQPVGSPLSLECTVEGTSNPNLYWYRQAAGRGLQLLFYSVGIGQISSEVPQNLSASRPQDRQFILSSKKLLLSDSGFYLCAWSPRTRGSNQPQHFGDGTRLSIL.